The present T cell receptor (beta chain) was sequenced within a study of blood T cell repertoires in COVID-19. Study-level information: T cells, B-cell-depleted T cells, or PBMCs supplied cDNA or gDNA.

The germline V gene has CDR1 MDHEN and CDR2 SYDVKM. The V gene lost 3 bases and the J gene lost 2 bases, with 7 bases spanning the gap. The CDR3 has 13 residues. Produced via immunoSEQ multiplex PCR; TCRdb's table is partial and in-frame only. Of some 100,000 clones in the sample, approximately 83% were seen once. Either two negative PCRs, clearance, or symptom resolution qualified Cohort 3 donors as recovered. The TCR originated in a woman between 50 and 59 years old who had recovered from COVID-19. The genes are TRBV28 and TRBJ1-1; tentatively, D is TRBD1 (6 bases). Sequencing was performed on PBMCs or T cells enriched from blood (not recorded which). In DNA form, the CDR3 reads TGTGCCAGCAGTTTCAGGGGCAACACTGAAGCTTTCTTT. It is translated as CASSFRGNTEAFF.